A single TCR beta chain is shown here with its context. PCR employed 60 Vbeta and 13 Jbeta primers. The data were produced by immunoSEQ multiplex PCR, yet TCRdb's version contains in-frame clones alone and is incomplete. This listing includes around 75,000 clones. The data were taken from a study of cytomegalovirus exposure and HLA in healthy donors. V was pared by 3 bases and J by 0 bases, with 11 bases between. Germline CDR1 and CDR2: GTSNPN and SVGIG (reference sequence). The CDR3 extends over 14 amino acids. V is TRBV30 and J is TRBJ1-1; D call uncertain. Input material: PBMCs. This TCR was recovered from a man in his forties or fifties in good health and CMV-seronegative. The CDR3 region is CAWSQYPLNTEAFF. The CDR3 DNA sequence: TGTGCCTGGAGCCAGTATCCTCTGAACACTGAAGCTTTCTTT.